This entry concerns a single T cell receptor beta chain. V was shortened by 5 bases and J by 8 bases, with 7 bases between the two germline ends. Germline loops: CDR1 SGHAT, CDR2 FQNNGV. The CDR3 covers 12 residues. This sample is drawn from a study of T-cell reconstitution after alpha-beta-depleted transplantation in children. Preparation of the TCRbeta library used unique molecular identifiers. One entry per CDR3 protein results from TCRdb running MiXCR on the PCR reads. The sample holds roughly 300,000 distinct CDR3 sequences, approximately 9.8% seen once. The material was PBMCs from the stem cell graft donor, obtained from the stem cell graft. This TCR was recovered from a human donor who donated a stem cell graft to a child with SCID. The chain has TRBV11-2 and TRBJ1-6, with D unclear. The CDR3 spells CASSPPDSPLHF. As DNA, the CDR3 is TGTGCCAGCAGCCCCCCGGATTCACCCCTCCACTTT.